Listed here are 24 T cell receptor beta chains from one sample, sequenced in a study of blood T cell repertoires in COVID-19 (dated by TCRdb to 2020 to 2022). Libraries were prepared through the immunoSEQ multiplex PCR assay. TCRdb mirrors the immuneACCESS table, restricted to in-frame sequences. Some clones are absent from its copies; in checked studies, under half trace to an unresolved V gene, and the reason for the others is unknown. The sample profile shows around 200,000 clones; roughly 89% of them were found once. Just under 0.9% of the sample goes to the ten largest clones. What was sequenced was peripheral blood. The source of these receptors is a woman younger than 30 who had recovered from COVID-19.

The chain uses TRBV9 and TRBJ2-1; D possibly corresponds to TRBD1 (5 bases). This CDR3 contains 14 residues. V lost 4 bases and J lost 7, with 15 bases in between. Germline CDR1 is SGDLS and CDR2 is YYNGEE. The CDR3 region has the DNA TGTGCCAGCAGCCGCAACTCTGCAGGGAATGAGCAGTTCTTC. Amino acid sequence: CASSRNSAGNEQFF.

This clone was seen a single time. The chain recombines TRBV7-9 with TRBJ1-2; D is perhaps TRBD1 (6 bases). Germline V lookup: CDR1 SEHNR, CDR2 FQNEAQ (reference sequence). This CDR3 region has 14 residues. V dropped 3 bases and J dropped 3 bases, with 11 bases sitting between them. In DNA, the CDR3 is TGTGCCAGCAGCTTGAGGGGGAAGGACTATGGCTACACCTTC. As protein: CASSLRGKDYGYTF.

The rearrangement uses TRBV4-3 and TRBJ2-3, with D perhaps TRBD2 (5 bases). This CDR3 spans 13 amino acids. Germline loops: CDR1 LGHNA, CDR2 YSLEER. Trimming stripped 4 bases from V and 3 bases from J, with 8 bases between. CDR3 loop: CASSPGVTDTQYF. Here the CDR3 DNA reads TGCGCCAGCAGCCCCGGGGTAACAGATACGCAGTATTTT.

The gene calls are TRBV4-1 and TRBJ2-3; D is unresolved. There are 16 residues in the CDR3. V dropped 2 bases and J dropped 2 bases, with 14 bases sitting between them. The germline gives CDR1 MGHRA, CDR2 YSYEKL. The CDR3 loop is CASSQPLRTVTDTQYF. DNA for the CDR3: TGCGCCAGCAGCCAACCTTTGAGAACGGTCACAGATACGCAGTATTTT.

This clone came up once. The chain employs TRBV4-1 and TRBJ2-5; 9 positions agree with TRBD2. V was clipped by 7 bases and J by 0 bases; unmatched bases: 9. Looked up from germline, CDR1 is MGHRA and CDR2 is YSYEKL. The CDR3 sequence is 16 residues long. For the CDR3, the DNA is TGCGCCAGCACCCGCGGGAGGGGGCCGTACCAAGAGACCCAGTACTTC. Residues: CASTRGRGPYQETQYF.

The chain couples TRBV7-2 to TRBJ1-2, with D possibly matching TRBD1 (6 bases). V was pared by 1 base and J by 0 bases, with 6 bases between. This CDR3 has 14 amino acids. The germline CDR1 and CDR2 sequences are SGHTA and FQGNSA. This CDR3 reads CASSLGTANYGYTF. The CDR3 DNA reads as TGTGCCAGCAGCTTAGGGACAGCTAACTATGGCTACACCTTC.

The chain carries TRBV5-4 and TRBJ2-2; the match to TRBD1 covers 7 bases. The CDR3 covers 16 residues. The V and J ends lost 0 bases and 4 bases, in that order; junction bases with no gene match: 6. The V gene's germline CDR1 is SGHNT and CDR2 YYREEE (reference sequence). This CDR3 reads CASSLGTGRGTGELFF. In DNA, the CDR3 is TGTGCCAGCAGCTTGGGGACAGGCCGTGGCACCGGGGAGCTGTTTTTT.

V is TRBV27 and J is TRBJ2-2, with D perhaps matching TRBD1 (5 bases). This CDR3 contains 15 residues. Germline V CDR1 and CDR2: MNHEY, SMNVEV (reference sequence). Deletions cut 5 bases from V and 7 bases from J, with 17 bases between. The CDR3 bases are TGTGCCAGCAGTCGAAGGGGCCAGGTGGGCGGGGAGCTGTTTTTT. This gives the protein CASSRRGQVGGELFF.

The chain is built from TRBV6-7 and TRBJ2-7; D is perhaps TRBD2 (6 bases). TRBV6-7 is an ORF; its function is uncertain. V gave up 0 bases and J gave up 6 bases, with 15 bases separating them. The CDR3 has 15 amino acids. The CDR3 region is CASSYSITRGSEQYV. In DNA, the CDR3 is TGTGCCAGCAGTTACTCGATTACACGGGGGAGCGAGCAGTACGTC.

The V call is TRBV5-4, the J call TRBJ1-2; D might be TRBD1 (5 bases). This CDR3 is built from 15 residues. With 4 bases removed from V and 2 bases from J, the gap between germline ends came to 15 bases. Germline-derived CDR1 and CDR2 are SGHNT and YYREEE (reference sequence). The CDR3 reads CASSPAGDGNYGYTF. CDR3 DNA sequence: TGTGCCAGCAGCCCGGCGGGGGACGGGAACTATGGCTACACCTTC.

The gene calls are TRBV30 and TRBJ1-1, with D unresolved. V was shortened by 3 bases and J by 0 bases, with 8 bases between the two germline ends. CDR3 length equals 13 residues. Germline lookup yields CDR1 GTSNPN and CDR2 SVGIG (reference sequence). The CDR3 DNA follows: TGTGCCTGGAGGCGGCGGATGAACACTGAAGCTTTCTTT. Protein product: CAWRRRMNTEAFF.

This clone showed up just once. V is TRBV27 and J is TRBJ2-1; 10 positions agree with TRBD2. The CDR3 has 18 residues. Germline V lookup: CDR1 MNHEY, CDR2 SMNVEV (reference sequence). Trimming removed 8 bases from V and 4 bases from J; junction bases left unmatched: 17. CDR3 sequence (DNA): TGTGCCAGCGCACCCTTGTTGGGGCTAGCGGGAGATTACAATGAGCAGTTCTTC. As protein: CASAPLLGLAGDYNEQFF.

The gene calls are TRBV12-3 or TRBV12-4 and TRBJ1-1; D might be TRBD1 (5 bases). Trimming took off 5 bases at V and 6 bases at J, with 13 bases between the two ends. The CDR3 sequence is 13 residues long. DNA for the CDR3: TGTGCCAGCAGTGGAAGGGGCGGGGCTGAAGCTTTCTTT. It encodes CASSGRGGAEAFF.

The V and J genes are TRBV15 and TRBJ2-3, with 8 positions matching TRBD2. The germline gives CDR1 LNHNV, CDR2 YYDKDF (reference sequence). The CDR3 is 15 residues long. The trim removed 0 bases at V and 6 bases at J, leaving 5 bases unmatched. The CDR3 spells CATSRDGLADDTQYF. The CDR3, as DNA: TGTGCCACCAGCAGAGATGGACTAGCTGACGATACGCAGTATTTT.

The rearrangement joins TRBV9 to TRBJ1-1; D is unclear. Germline CDR1 and CDR2: SGDLS and YYNGEE. Trimming removed 0 bases at V and 4 bases at J, with 10 bases between. The CDR3 covers 14 residues. The CDR3 sequence: CASSVDGLATEAFF. Written as DNA, the CDR3 is TGTGCCAGCAGCGTAGATGGGCTCGCCACTGAAGCTTTCTTT.

The CDR3 DNA reads TGTGCCAGCAGTCCAACAGGGCCTGGAAACACCATATATTTT. Amino acid sequence: CASSPTGPGNTIYF. J is TRBJ1-3 and V is TRBV27; D possibly corresponds to TRBD1 (6 bases). The CDR3 extends over 14 amino acids. Germline lookup yields CDR1 MNHEY and CDR2 SMNVEV (reference sequence). V dropped 5 bases and J dropped 2 bases, with 10 bases sitting between them.

The rearrangement links TRBV19 to TRBJ1-2; the D is unclear. Germline loops: CDR1 LNHDA, CDR2 SQIVND (reference sequence). CDR3 size: 14 residues. Trimming cost V 6 bases and J 6 bases, with 17 bases left between them. CDR3 DNA: TGTGCCAGTAGCCATGGACTCCTCTGGAATGGCTACACCTTC. As protein: CASSHGLLWNGYTF. Variable domain in full (rest from reference TRBV19 and TRBJ1-2): DGGITQSPKYLFRKEGQNVTLSCEQNLNHDAMYWYRQDPGQGLRLIYYSQIVNDFQKGDIAEGYSVSREKKESFPLTVTSAQKNPTAFYLCASSHGLLWNGYTFGSGTRLTVV.

The J gene is TRBJ2-7, the V gene TRBV6-1; 10 nucleotides match TRBD2. The CDR3 runs to 16 residues. Per the germline V gene, CDR1 is MNHNS and CDR2 is SASEGT. V lost 4 bases, J lost 0 bases, and 6 bases stayed unmatched. This chain's CDR3 is CASSGLSGGASYEQYF. DNA of the CDR3: TGTGCCAGCAGTGGGCTAAGCGGGGGGGCCTCCTACGAGCAGTACTTC.

V is TRBV27 and J is TRBJ1-2; TRBD1 is a possible D gene (5 bases). CDR1 and CDR2 from the germline V gene are MNHEY and SMNVEV (reference sequence). The CDR3 extends over 13 amino acids. V was trimmed by 6 bases and J by 5 bases, leaving 13 bases between them. The CDR3 here is CASSVSGRYGYTF. The CDR3 DNA reads TGTGCCAGCAGCGTGTCAGGGCGATATGGCTACACCTTC.

The chain is built from TRBV5-6 and TRBJ2-5, with D possibly being TRBD1 (5 bases). Deletions cut 0 bases from V and 3 bases from J, with 6 bases between. The germline CDR1 and CDR2 sequences are SGHDT and YYEEEE. The CDR3 has 13 residues. The CDR3 DNA sequence: TGTGCCAGCAGCTTGGGACAGAAAGAGACCCAGTACTTC. Translation: CASSLGQKETQYF.

The rearrangement uses TRBV4-1 and TRBJ1-4, with TRBD1 matching 8 bases. The CDR3 extends over 14 amino acids. J lost 6 bases, V lost 5 bases, and 5 bases had no gene match. CDR1 and CDR2 (germline): MGHRA, YSYEKL. The CDR3 nucleotides read TGCGCCAGCAGCTTACCAGGGGGCGATGAAAAACTGTTTTTT. The encoded protein is CASSLPGGDEKLFF.

This chain uses TRBV2 with TRBJ2-7; D remains ambiguous. The CDR3 contains 14 residues. Between the trimmed V and J ends, which lost 7 bases and 0 bases, there was a span of 13 bases. Germline CDR1 reads SNHLY; CDR2 reads FYNNEI. CDR3 loop: CASINLASSYEQYV. In DNA form, the CDR3 reads TGTGCCAGCATTAATTTGGCAAGCTCCTACGAGCAGTACGTC.

The chain uses TRBV6-2 or TRBV6-3 and TRBJ1-1; D possibly corresponds to TRBD1 (5 bases). CDR1 is MNHEY and CDR2 is SVGEGT in the germline V gene. CDR3 length: 14 amino acids. V lost 4 bases and J lost 3, with 12 bases in between. The CDR3 sequence is CASSWQGRHTEAFF. CDR3 in DNA: TGTGCCAGCAGTTGGCAGGGTAGGCACACTGAAGCTTTCTTT.

The chain joins TRBV12-3 or TRBV12-4 to TRBJ1-1; perhaps TRBD1 as D (5 bases). This CDR3 is built from 13 residues. The germline V and J ends were trimmed by 5 bases and 4 bases, with 11 bases remaining between them. The CDR3 DNA reads TGTGCCAGCAGTCCCCGAAGGGGCACTGAAGCTTTCTTT. Encoded protein: CASSPRRGTEAFF.